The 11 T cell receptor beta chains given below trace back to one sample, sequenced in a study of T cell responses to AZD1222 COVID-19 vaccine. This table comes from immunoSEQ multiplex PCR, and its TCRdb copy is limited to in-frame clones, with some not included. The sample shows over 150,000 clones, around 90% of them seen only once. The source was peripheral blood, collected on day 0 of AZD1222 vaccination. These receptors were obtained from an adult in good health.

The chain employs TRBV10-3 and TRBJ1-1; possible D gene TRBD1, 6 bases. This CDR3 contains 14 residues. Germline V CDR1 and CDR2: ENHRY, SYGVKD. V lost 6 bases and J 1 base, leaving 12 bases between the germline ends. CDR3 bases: TGTGCCATCAGCCAGAGACAGGAGAACACTGAAGCTTTCTTT. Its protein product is CAISQRQENTEAFF.

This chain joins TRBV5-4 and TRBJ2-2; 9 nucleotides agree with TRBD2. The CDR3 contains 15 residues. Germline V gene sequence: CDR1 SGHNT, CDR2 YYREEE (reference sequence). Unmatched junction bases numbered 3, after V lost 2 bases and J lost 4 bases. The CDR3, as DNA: TGTGCCAGCAGCTTCGGCGGGGGGGCCACCGGGGAGCTGTTTTTT. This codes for CASSFGGGATGELFF. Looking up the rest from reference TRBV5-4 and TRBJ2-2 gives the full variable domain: ETGVTQSPTHLIKTRGQQVTLRCSSQSGHNTVSWYQQALGQGPQFIFQYYREEENGRGNFPPRFSGLQFPNYSSELNVNALELDDSALYLCASSFGGGATGELFFGEGSRLTVL.

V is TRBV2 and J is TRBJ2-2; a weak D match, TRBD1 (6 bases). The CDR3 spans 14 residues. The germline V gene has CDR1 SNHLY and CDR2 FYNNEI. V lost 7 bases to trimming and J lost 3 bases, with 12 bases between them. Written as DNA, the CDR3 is TGTGCCAGCATTAGGTCAGGGGACACCGGGGAGCTGTTTTTT. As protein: CASIRSGDTGELFF.

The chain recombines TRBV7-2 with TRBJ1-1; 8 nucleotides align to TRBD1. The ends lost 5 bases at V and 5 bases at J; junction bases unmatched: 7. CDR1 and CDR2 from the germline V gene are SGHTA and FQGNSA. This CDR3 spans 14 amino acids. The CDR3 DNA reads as TGTGCCAGCAGCGCCAGACAGGGGAAGACTGAAGCTTTCTTT. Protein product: CASSARQGKTEAFF.

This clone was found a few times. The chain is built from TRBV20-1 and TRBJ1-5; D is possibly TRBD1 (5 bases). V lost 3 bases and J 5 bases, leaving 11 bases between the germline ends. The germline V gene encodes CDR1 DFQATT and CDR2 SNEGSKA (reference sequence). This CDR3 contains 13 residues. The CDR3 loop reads CSASGGEYQPQHF. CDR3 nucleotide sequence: TGCAGTGCTAGTGGGGGAGAGTATCAGCCCCAGCATTTT.

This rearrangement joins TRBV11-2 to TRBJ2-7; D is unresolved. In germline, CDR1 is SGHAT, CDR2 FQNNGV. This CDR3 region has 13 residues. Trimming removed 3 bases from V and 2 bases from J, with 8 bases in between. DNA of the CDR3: TGTGCCAGCAGCTTTGCGGATGCCTACGAGCAGTACTTC. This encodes CASSFADAYEQYF.

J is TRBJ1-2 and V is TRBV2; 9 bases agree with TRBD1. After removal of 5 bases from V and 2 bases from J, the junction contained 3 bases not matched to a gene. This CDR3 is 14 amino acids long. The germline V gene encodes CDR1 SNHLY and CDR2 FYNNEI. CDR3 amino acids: CASSPGTGNYGYTF. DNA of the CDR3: TGTGCCAGCAGTCCCGGGACAGGGAACTATGGCTACACCTTC. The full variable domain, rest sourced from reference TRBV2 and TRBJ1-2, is EPEVTQTPSHQVTQMGQEVILRCVPISNHLYFYWYRQILGQKVEFLVSFYNNEISEKSEIFDDQFSVERPDGSNFTLKIRSTKLEDSAMYFCASSPGTGNYGYTFGSGTRLTVV.

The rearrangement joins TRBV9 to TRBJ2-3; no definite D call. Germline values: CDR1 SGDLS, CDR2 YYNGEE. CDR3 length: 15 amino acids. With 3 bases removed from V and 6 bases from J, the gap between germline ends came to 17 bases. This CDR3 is CASSARPQTLDTQYF. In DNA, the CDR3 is TGTGCCAGCAGCGCCCGGCCCCAAACGCTCGATACGCAGTATTTT.

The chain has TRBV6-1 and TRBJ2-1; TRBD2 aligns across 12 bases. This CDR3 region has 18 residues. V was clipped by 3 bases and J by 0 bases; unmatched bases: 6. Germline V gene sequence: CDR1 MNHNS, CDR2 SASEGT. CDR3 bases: TGTGCCAGCAGTGACCGACTAGCGGGGGACTTCTCCTACAATGAGCAGTTCTTC. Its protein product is CASSDRLAGDFSYNEQFF.

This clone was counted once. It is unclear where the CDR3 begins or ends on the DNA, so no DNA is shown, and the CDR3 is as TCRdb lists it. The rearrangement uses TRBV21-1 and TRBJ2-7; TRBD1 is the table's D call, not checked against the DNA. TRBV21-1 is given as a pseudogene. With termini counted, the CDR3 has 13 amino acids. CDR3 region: CASSERSVGTGAF.

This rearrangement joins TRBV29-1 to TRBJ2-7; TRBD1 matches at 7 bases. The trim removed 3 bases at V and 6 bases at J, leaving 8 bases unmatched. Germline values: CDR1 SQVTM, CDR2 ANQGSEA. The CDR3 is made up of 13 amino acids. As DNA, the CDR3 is TGCAGCGTTGAGTCTGACAGGGCCTCCGAGCAGTACTTC. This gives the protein CSVESDRASEQYF.